Sequencing of this T cell receptor beta chain was carried out in a study of OX40 agonist ivuxolimab in advanced cancers. As for the study in general: A male proportion of 82.7% was recorded, with mean age around 60 years and range about 20 to 79. Under the entry rules, prior anti-PD-1, anti-PD-L1 or anti-CTLA-4 therapy was allowed, and approximately 40% had some.

Germline V gene data show CDR1 as DFQATT and CDR2 as SNEGSKA (reference sequence). The ends were cut back, 3 bases at V and 3 bases at J, with 6 bases in the middle. The CDR3 spans 11 residues. Libraries were prepared by immunoSEQ multiplex PCR; TCRdb keeps only in-frame clonotypes and omits some of them. There are some 15,000 clones in the sample; 85% to 95% occur only once, and less than 9.5% lies in the top ten. This receptor was identified in an adult with an advanced solid tumor such as melanoma, head and neck, liver or kidney cancer. The chain has TRBV20-1 and TRBJ2-7; D is ambiguous. Sequences were derived from CD4+ or CD8+ T cells sorted from blood, sampled in a trial of the OX40 agonist ivuxolimab. The CDR3 coding sequence is TGCAGTGCTAGTGCTAGCTACGAGCAGTACTTC. It encodes CSASASYEQYF.